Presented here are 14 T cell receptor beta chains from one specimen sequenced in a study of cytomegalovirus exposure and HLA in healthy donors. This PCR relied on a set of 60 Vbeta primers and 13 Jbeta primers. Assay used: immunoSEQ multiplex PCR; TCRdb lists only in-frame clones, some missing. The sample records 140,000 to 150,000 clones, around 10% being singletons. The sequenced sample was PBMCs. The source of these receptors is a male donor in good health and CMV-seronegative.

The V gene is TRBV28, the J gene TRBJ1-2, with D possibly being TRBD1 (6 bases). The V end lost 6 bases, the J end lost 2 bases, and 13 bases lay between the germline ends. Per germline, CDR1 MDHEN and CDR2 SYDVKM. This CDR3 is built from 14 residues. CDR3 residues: CASSYREGNYGYTF. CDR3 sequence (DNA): TGTGCCAGCAGCTACAGGGAGGGGAACTATGGCTACACCTTC.

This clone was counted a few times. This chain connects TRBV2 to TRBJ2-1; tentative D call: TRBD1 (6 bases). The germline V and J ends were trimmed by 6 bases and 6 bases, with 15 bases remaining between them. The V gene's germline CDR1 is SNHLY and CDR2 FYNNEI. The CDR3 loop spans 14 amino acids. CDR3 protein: CASRRTGLGNEQFF. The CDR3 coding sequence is TGTGCCAGCAGGAGAACAGGGTTGGGCAATGAGCAGTTCTTC.

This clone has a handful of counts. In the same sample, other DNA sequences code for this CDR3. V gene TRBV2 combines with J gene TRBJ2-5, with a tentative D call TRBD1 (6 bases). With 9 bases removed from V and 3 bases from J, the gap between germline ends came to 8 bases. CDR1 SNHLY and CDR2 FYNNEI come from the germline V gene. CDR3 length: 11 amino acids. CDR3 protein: CASSGEETQYF. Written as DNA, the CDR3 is TGTGCCAGTTCAGGGGAAGAGACCCAGTACTTC.

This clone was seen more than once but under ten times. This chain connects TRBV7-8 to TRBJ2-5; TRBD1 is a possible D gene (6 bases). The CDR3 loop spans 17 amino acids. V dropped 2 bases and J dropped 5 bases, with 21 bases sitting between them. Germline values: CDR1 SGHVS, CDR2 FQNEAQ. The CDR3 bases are TGTGCCAGCAGCTTACCCGACAGGTTAATACGTTTTGAGACCCAGTACTTC. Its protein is CASSLPDRLIRFETQYF.

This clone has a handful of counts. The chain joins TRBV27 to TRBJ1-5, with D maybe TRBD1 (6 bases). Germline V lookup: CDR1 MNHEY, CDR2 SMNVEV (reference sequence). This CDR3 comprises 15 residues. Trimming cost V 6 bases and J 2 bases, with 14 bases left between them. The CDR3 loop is CASRGTGRGNQPQHF. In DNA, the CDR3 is TGTGCCAGCAGAGGCACAGGGAGAGGCAATCAGCCCCAGCATTTT.

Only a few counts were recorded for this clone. The CDR3 is CASSPPLVAGTPPYEQYF. CDR3 nucleotides: TGTGCCAGCTCACCACCGTTGGTAGCGGGGACCCCACCCTACGAGCAGTACTTC. The chain has TRBV18 and TRBJ2-7, with TRBD2 identical over 8 bases. The CDR3 spans 18 residues. Germline CDR1 and CDR2: KGHSH and LQKENI. The trim removed 0 bases at V and 2 bases at J, leaving 12 bases unmatched.

The CDR3 reads CASSPTGFSDTEAFF. The CDR3 DNA is TGTGCCAGCAGCCCGACAGGGTTTTCGGACACTGAAGCTTTCTTT. The V call is TRBV5-4, the J call TRBJ1-1, with 7 bases identical to TRBD1. V was clipped by 4 bases and J by 3 bases; unmatched bases: 9. This CDR3 is built from 15 residues. Germline-derived CDR1 and CDR2 are SGHNT and YYREEE (reference sequence).

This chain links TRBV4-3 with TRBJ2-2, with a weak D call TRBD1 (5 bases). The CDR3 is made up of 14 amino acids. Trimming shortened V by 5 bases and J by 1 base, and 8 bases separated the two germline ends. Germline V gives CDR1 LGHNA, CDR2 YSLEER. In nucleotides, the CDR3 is TGCGCCAGCAGCGCGACAGAGAACACCGGGGAGCTGTTTTTT. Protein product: CASSATENTGELFF.

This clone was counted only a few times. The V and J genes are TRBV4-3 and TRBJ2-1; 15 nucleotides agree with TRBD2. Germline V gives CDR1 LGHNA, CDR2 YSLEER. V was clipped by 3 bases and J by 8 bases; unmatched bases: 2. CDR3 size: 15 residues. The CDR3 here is CASSQGTSGGHEQFF. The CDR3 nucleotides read TGCGCCAGCAGCCAGGGGACTAGCGGGGGGCATGAGCAGTTCTTC.

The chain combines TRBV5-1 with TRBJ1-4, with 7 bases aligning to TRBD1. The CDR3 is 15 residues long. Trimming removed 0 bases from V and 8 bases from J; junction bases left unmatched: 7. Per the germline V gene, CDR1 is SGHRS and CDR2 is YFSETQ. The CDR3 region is CASSLAGGMEEKLFF. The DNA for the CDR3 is TGCGCCAGCAGCTTGGCAGGGGGGATGGAAGAAAAACTGTTTTTT. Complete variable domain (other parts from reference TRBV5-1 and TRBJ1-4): KAGVTQTPRYLIKTRGQQVTLSCSPISGHRSVSWYQQTPGQGLQFLFEYFSETQRNKGNFPGRFSGRQFSNSRSEMNVSTLELGDSALYLCASSLAGGMEEKLFFGSGTQLSVL.

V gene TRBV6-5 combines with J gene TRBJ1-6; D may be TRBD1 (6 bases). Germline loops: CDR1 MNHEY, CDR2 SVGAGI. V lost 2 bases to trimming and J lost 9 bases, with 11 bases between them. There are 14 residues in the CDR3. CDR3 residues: CASSYAQGGSPLHF. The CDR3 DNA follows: TGTGCCAGCAGTTACGCACAGGGCGGTTCACCCCTCCACTTT.

The DNA for the CDR3 is TGTGCCAGCAGCTTAAGTAGGGACAGAAGCGACACTGAAGCTTTCTTT. This codes for CASSLSRDRSDTEAFF. The chain uses TRBV11-1 and TRBJ1-1, with TRBD1 identical over 7 bases. Germline CDR1 reads SGHAT; CDR2 reads FQDESV (reference sequence). Trimming removed 2 bases from V and 3 bases from J; junction bases left unmatched: 9. This CDR3 is 16 amino acids long.

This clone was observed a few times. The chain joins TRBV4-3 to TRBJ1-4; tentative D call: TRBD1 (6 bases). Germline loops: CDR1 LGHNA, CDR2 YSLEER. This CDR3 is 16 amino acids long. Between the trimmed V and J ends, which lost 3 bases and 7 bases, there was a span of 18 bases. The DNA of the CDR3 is TGCGCCAGCAGCCAGGACGCGAGGGGGGGAAGTGAAAAACTGTTTTTT. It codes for CASSQDARGGSEKLFF.

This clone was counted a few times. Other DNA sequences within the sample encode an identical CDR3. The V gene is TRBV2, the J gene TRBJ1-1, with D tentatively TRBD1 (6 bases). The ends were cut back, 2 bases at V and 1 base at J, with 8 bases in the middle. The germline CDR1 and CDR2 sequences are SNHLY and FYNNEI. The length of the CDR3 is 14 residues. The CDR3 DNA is TGTGCCAGCAGTGAAAGGGGGGGGAACACTGAAGCTTTCTTT. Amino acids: CASSERGGNTEAFF.